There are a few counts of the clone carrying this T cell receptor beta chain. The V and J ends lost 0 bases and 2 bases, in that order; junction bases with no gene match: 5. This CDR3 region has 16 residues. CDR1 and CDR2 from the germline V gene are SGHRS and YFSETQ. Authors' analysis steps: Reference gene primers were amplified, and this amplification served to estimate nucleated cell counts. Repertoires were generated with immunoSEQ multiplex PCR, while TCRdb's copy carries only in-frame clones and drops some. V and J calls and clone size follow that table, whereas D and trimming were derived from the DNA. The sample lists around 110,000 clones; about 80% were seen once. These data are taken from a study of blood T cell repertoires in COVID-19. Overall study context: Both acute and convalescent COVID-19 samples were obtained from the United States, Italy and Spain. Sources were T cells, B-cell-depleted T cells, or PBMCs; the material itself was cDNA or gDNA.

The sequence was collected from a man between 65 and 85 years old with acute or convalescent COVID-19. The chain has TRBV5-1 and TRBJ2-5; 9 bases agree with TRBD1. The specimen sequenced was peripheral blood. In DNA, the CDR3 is TGCGCCAGCAGCTTGGGGGGACAGGGAATACAAGAGACCCAGTACTTC. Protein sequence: CASSLGGQGIQETQYF.